Given below is one T cell receptor (beta chain) in context. Its binding antigen is unknown. No much larger clone exists at a distance of one base, and base qualities are not known. Donors formed part of the validation cohort, which comprised 120 subjects and was distinct from the first cohort of 666 subjects. The CDR3 sequence holds 13 residues, the cysteine and phenylalanine included. Only the CDR3 portion is preserved as DNA: 39 bases, with reading frame beginning at the first base. The CDR1 and CDR2 encoded by the germline V gene are SGDLS and YYNGEE. Trimming at the junction amounts to 0 bases on V and 6 bases on J, and the germline ends lie 10 bases apart. This specimen belongs to a study of cytomegalovirus exposure and HLA in healthy donors (dated by TCRdb to 2015 to 2018). General notes on the study: A later analysis indicated that the 95 to 150 validation repertoires were generated on the platform also employed for the 700 or so repertoires of the first cohort. To predict cytomegalovirus infection status, the study combined high-throughput TCR immunosequencing, statistical association of individual TCRs with disease status, and machine learning. Besides the first cohort of 666 subjects, a separate validation cohort made up of 95 to 150 different subjects was used. The aim of the study was to test whether cataloging public T cell receptors could identify signatures of past pathogen exposure.

Libraries were constructed by the immunoSEQ multiplex PCR assay. Per the source publication's procedure: A statistical classification framework was built to diagnose cytomegalovirus status from the catalog of TCR beta chain sequences. In its TCRdb copy, this immuneACCESS table keeps in-frame sequences only and misses some clones. Where compared with another copy, unresolved V genes explain less than half of these, and the others have no known cause. From that table come the V and J calls and clone size; the DNA was used to work out D and trimming. For this sample there are about 67,000 clones; around 94% appear just once. The leading ten clones occupy 0.6% to 0.8% of the sample. Results and caveats for the whole study, not just this receptor: Most TCR sequences were seen in very few donors, while some public TCRs were found in many individuals. In the study, around 150 TCR beta chains were listed as associated with cytomegalovirus. In vitro tests confirmed that a few of the cytomegalovirus-associated TCR beta chains recognize cytomegalovirus antigens. In both the original and validation cohorts, the classifier was reported to diagnose cytomegalovirus status with high specificity and sensitivity. According to the authors, the approach could potentially be generalized to other disease states and immunological phenotypes. A later analysis had no HLA typing for the validation cohort, so co-occurrence there was scored across all 120 or so repertoires. A later analysis found that TCRs clustered in the first cohort also tended to co-occur in the roughly 120 validation repertoires, with approximately 94% of cluster scores above 0.

The TCR originated in a woman in her late teens or twenties in good health and CMV-seronegative. The sequencing sample was made of PBMCs. The chain links TRBV9 with TRBJ2-7; the best D guess is TRBD1, with 5 bases matching. CDR3 protein: CASSVGQGGEQYF. The nucleotides are TGTGCCAGCAGCGTAGGGCAGGGTGGCGAGCAGTACTTC.